The 27 T cell receptor beta chains presented below share a single source sample, sequenced in a study of Ad26.COV2.S vaccination and SARS-CoV-2 variants. Profiling relied on immunoSEQ multiplex PCR, and the TCRdb table lists in-frame clones only, not all of them. The sample holds 200,000 to 250,000 clones, approximately 88% seen once. Treatment noted: 15 to 20 received Ad26.COV2.S at low or high dose, single or two shots; about five received placebo; per-sample allocation not given. Specimens were obtained on day 63 following the first vaccine or placebo injection. Sequencing used peripheral blood, obtained in a trial of Ad26.COV2.S vaccine versus placebo. These receptors were collected from a person between 18 and 65 years old who received the Ad26.COV2.S COVID-19 vaccine or a placebo.

V usage is TRBV7-9 and J usage is TRBJ2-3; 11 nucleotides line up with TRBD2. CDR3 length equals 17 residues. Trimming took 5 bases from V and 0 from J; bases not matched to a gene: 7. The germline V gene encodes CDR1 SEHNR and CDR2 FQNEAQ (reference sequence). CDR3 bases: TGTGCCAGCAGCCCCCCGCGGACTAGCGGGAGCACAGATACGCAGTATTTT. Its protein is CASSPPRTSGSTDTQYF.

The genes are TRBV4-3 and TRBJ1-1; TRBD1 might be the D (6 bases). CDR1 is LGHNA and CDR2 is YSLEER in the germline V gene. V gave up 0 bases and J gave up 2 bases, with 13 bases separating them. This CDR3 has 16 amino acids. In DNA form, the CDR3 reads TGCGCCAGCAGCCAAGACTCCCGGGGGCGAAACACTGAAGCTTTCTTT. This encodes CASSQDSRGRNTEAFF.

J is TRBJ2-3 and V is TRBV3-1 (or the pseudogene TRBV3-2); 9 bases are a match to TRBD1. The V segment lost 4 bases and the J segment 1 base; nucleotides outside the gene matches: 6. The CDR3 contains 16 residues. Per germline, CDR1 LGHDT and CDR2 YNNKEL (reference sequence). The CDR3 DNA follows: TGTGCCAGCAGCCGTACAGGGGGCAGGGGCACAGATACGCAGTATTTT. Translating gives CASSRTGGRGTDTQYF.

Only one count was recorded for this clone. The chain uses TRBV7-6 and TRBJ2-7, with TRBD1 matching 9 bases. Germline assignment: CDR1 SGHVS and CDR2 FNYEAQ. V lost 5 bases and J lost 0; bases outside the gene matches: 2. This CDR3 is 14 amino acids long. The CDR3 here is CASSTGQGSYEQYF. Here the CDR3 DNA reads TGTGCCAGCAGCACGGGACAGGGCTCCTACGAGCAGTACTTC.

The chain couples TRBV30 to TRBJ1-5; TRBD1 matches 7 bases. Germline V CDR1 and CDR2: GTSNPN, SVGIG (reference sequence). The trim removed 0 bases at V and 4 bases at J, leaving 15 bases unmatched. There are 18 residues in the CDR3. The CDR3 spells CAWSVEGGQAVPNQPQHF. In DNA form, the CDR3 reads TGTGCCTGGAGTGTAGAAGGCGGACAGGCGGTCCCTAATCAGCCCCAGCATTTT.

The chain is built from TRBV27 and TRBJ2-1; 12 bases agree with TRBD2. This CDR3 has 15 residues. Germline trimming cut 5 bases from V and 8 bases from J; bases unmatched to any gene: 7. CDR1 and CDR2 (germline): MNHEY, SMNVEV (reference sequence). CDR3 bases: TGTGCCAGCAGTACCACTAGCGGGAGGACTTATGAGCAGTTCTTC. It is translated as CASSTTSGRTYEQFF.

Comments on this clone: This sample also contains other DNA sequences that code for the same CDR3. The J gene is TRBJ2-7, the V gene TRBV30; 11 bases are a match to TRBD1. The V gene end was trimmed by 0 bases and the J gene end by 2 bases; junction bases not matched to a gene: 0. The germline CDR1 and CDR2 sequences are GTSNPN and SVGIG (reference sequence). The CDR3 runs to 14 residues. The CDR3 loop reads CAWSVGQGAYEQYF. The CDR3 DNA reads TGTGCCTGGAGTGTGGGACAGGGGGCCTACGAGCAGTACTTC. Together with reference TRBV30 and TRBJ2-7, the CDR3 gives the full variable domain: SQTIHQWPATLVQPVGSPLSLECTVEGTSNPNLYWYRQAAGRGLQLLFYSVGIGQISSEVPQNLSASRPQDRQFILSSKKLLLSDSGFYLCAWSVGQGAYEQYFGPGTRLTVT.

CDR3 coding DNA: TGTGCCAGCAGTCATAGCGGGAGGGCCTACGAGCAGTACTTC. Amino acid sequence: CASSHSGRAYEQYF. The genes are TRBV7-9 and TRBJ2-7, with 11 bases matching TRBD2. The germline V gene has CDR1 SEHNR and CDR2 FQNEAQ (reference sequence). Losses at the gene ends were 6 bases for V and 2 bases for J; bases not matched to a gene: 3. The CDR3 loop spans 14 amino acids.

The chain uses TRBV9 and TRBJ2-3; 9 nucleotides align to TRBD2. Germline trimming cut 4 bases from V and 3 bases from J; bases unmatched to any gene: 9. The CDR3 is 16 amino acids. Per the germline V gene, CDR1 is SGDLS and CDR2 is YYNGEE. The CDR3 loop reads CASSFGLAWETDTQYF. In DNA form, the CDR3 reads TGTGCCAGCAGCTTCGGACTAGCGTGGGAAACAGATACGCAGTATTTT.

The chain is built from TRBV28 and TRBJ2-1, with 11 positions matching TRBD2. Losses at the gene ends were 6 bases for V and 6 bases for J; bases not matched to a gene: 7. Per germline, CDR1 MDHEN and CDR2 SYDVKM. The CDR3 is 15 residues long. The CDR3 DNA follows: TGTGCCAGCAGGGGGGGGACTAGCGGAGTCAATGAGCAGTTCTTC. Encoded protein: CASRGGTSGVNEQFF.

The chain is built from TRBV30 and TRBJ1-6; 7 positions agree with TRBD1. Trimming cost V 3 bases and J 7 bases; bases outside gene matches: 6. Germline CDR1 reads GTSNPN; CDR2 reads SVGIG (reference sequence). The length of the CDR3 is 14 residues. CDR3 nucleotides: TGTGCCTGGAGGGAGAAGGGGGCCAATTCACCCCTCCACTTT. Its translation: CAWREKGANSPLHF.

The rearrangement uses TRBV10-3 and TRBJ2-5; 7 bases align to TRBD1. The CDR3 is made up of 15 amino acids. CDR1 and CDR2 (germline): ENHRY, SYGVKD. The V segment lost 8 bases and the J segment 7 bases; nucleotides outside the gene matches: 16. The CDR3 DNA reads TGTGCCATCGGACCAGGGGGAGAGCGTGTAGGGACCCAGTACTTC. It encodes CAIGPGGERVGTQYF.

On this clone itself: The same CDR3 can be traced to other DNA sequences in this sample. The chain combines TRBV18 with TRBJ1-1; D not resolved. The germline V gene has CDR1 KGHSH and CDR2 LQKENI. This CDR3 has 12 amino acids. V was trimmed by 1 base and J by 6 bases, leaving 6 bases between them. The CDR3 DNA reads as TGTGCCAGCTCACCACAGGGCGCTGAAGCTTTCTTT. Translation: CASSPQGAEAFF. Variable domain in full (rest from reference TRBV18 and TRBJ1-1): NAGVMQNPRHLVRRRGQEARLRCSPMKGHSHVYWYRQLPEEGLKFMVYLQKENIIDESGMPKERFSAEFPKEGPSILRIQQVVRGDSAAYFCASSPQGAEAFFGQGTRLTVV.

CDR3: CASSLSGNEQFF. CDR3 nucleotide sequence: TGCGCCAGCAGCCTAAGTGGGAATGAGCAGTTCTTC. This chain uses TRBV4-3 with TRBJ2-1; D is uncertain. The CDR3 consists of 12 residues. The V gene lost 4 bases and the J gene lost 7 bases, with 8 bases spanning the gap. CDR1 LGHNA and CDR2 YSLEER come from the germline V gene.

The J gene is TRBJ2-7, the V gene TRBV7-9; 12 bases map to TRBD1. The germline CDR1 and CDR2 sequences are SEHNR and FQNEAQ (reference sequence). The length of the CDR3 is 15 residues. The trim removed 11 bases at V and 6 bases at J, leaving 14 bases unmatched. CDR3 region: CAAASGDRGRFEQYF. The DNA for the CDR3 is TGTGCCGCAGCTAGCGGGGACAGGGGGCGGTTCGAGCAGTACTTC.

The V gene is TRBV28, the J gene TRBJ1-1; tentatively, D is TRBD1 (5 bases). Germline CDR1 and CDR2: MDHEN and SYDVKM. Trimming shortened V by 7 bases and J by 10 bases, and 13 bases separated the two germline ends. This CDR3 spans 11 amino acids. The CDR3 DNA follows: TGTGCCAGCACCACTTATGGGGCAGCTTTCTTT. Translating gives CASTTYGAAFF.

The CDR3 sequence is CASRGTGYSYEQYF. Here the CDR3 DNA reads TGTGCCAGCAGGGGGACAGGGTACTCTTACGAGCAGTACTTC. The V gene is TRBV7-8, the J gene TRBJ2-7; the match to TRBD1 covers 9 bases. V trimming: 6 bases; J trimming: 4 bases; junction bases outside the gene matches: 7. The CDR3 is 14 amino acids. CDR1 SGHVS and CDR2 FQNEAQ come from the germline V gene.

The V call is TRBV6-6, the J call TRBJ1-5, with D possibly matching TRBD1 (6 bases). The germline CDR1 and CDR2 sequences are MNHNY and SVGAGI (reference sequence). Trimming took off 5 bases at V and 6 bases at J, with 11 bases between the two ends. The CDR3 is made up of 13 amino acids. In DNA, the CDR3 is TGTGCCAGCAGTCAGGGGTCGCTTCAGCCCCAGCATTTT. Protein sequence: CASSQGSLQPQHF.

V and J are TRBV27 and TRBJ2-2; D not resolved. The CDR3 is 12 amino acids. Germline CDR1 and CDR2: MNHEY and SMNVEV (reference sequence). V was shortened by 3 bases and J by 6 bases, with 5 bases between the two germline ends. The CDR3 nucleotides read TGTGCCAGCAGTTTTTCGTCCGGGGAGCTGTTTTTT. Encoded protein: CASSFSSGELFF.

DNA of the CDR3: TGTGCCAGCAGTCTAGCGGGGGGCCTCTTGAGAGAGACCCAGTACTTC. It yields the protein CASSLAGGLLRETQYF. The gene calls are TRBV6-6 and TRBJ2-5; TRBD2 agrees at 11 bases. The V segment lost 5 bases and the J segment 4 bases; nucleotides outside the gene matches: 9. CDR3 length: 16 amino acids. Germline CDR1 reads MNHNY; CDR2 reads SVGAGI (reference sequence).

The chain joins TRBV6-2 or TRBV6-3 to TRBJ1-2; 7 bases align to TRBD1. The V gene's germline CDR1 is MNHEY and CDR2 SVGEGT. The CDR3 contains 15 residues. The ends lost 5 bases at V and 0 bases at J; junction bases unmatched: 6. The CDR3 loop reads CASSQGTDTNYGYTF. The CDR3 DNA reads TGTGCCAGCAGTCAGGGGACAGATACTAACTATGGCTACACCTTC.

V gene TRBV3-1 (or the pseudogene TRBV3-2) combines with J gene TRBJ2-7; 9 bases are shared with TRBD1. This CDR3 comprises 16 residues. CDR1 and CDR2 from the germline V gene are LGHDT and YNNKEL (reference sequence). Trimming removed 3 bases from V and 2 bases from J; junction bases left unmatched: 8. This chain's CDR3 is CASSQFGQGRTYEQYF. The CDR3 region has the DNA TGTGCCAGCAGCCAGTTCGGACAGGGGCGAACCTACGAGCAGTACTTC.

J is TRBJ1-2 and V is TRBV10-3, with 12 bases aligning to TRBD1. This CDR3 is 14 amino acids long. Germline V gene data show CDR1 as ENHRY and CDR2 as SYGVKD. Trimming removed 4 bases from V and 7 bases from J; junction bases left unmatched: 4. The CDR3 loop is CAISGGDRGLGYTF. CDR3 nucleotides: TGTGCCATCAGTGGAGGGGACAGGGGGCTTGGCTACACCTTC.

The rearrangement uses TRBV2 and TRBJ1-1; maybe TRBD1 (6 bases). Trimming took 5 bases from V and 11 from J, leaving 15 bases between them. Germline V gives CDR1 SNHLY, CDR2 FYNNEI. The CDR3 is 12 residues long. The CDR3 sequence: CASSFRDMVAFF. In DNA form, the CDR3 reads TGTGCCAGCAGTTTCCGGGACATGGTCGCTTTCTTT.

The chain carries TRBV5-1 and TRBJ2-7, with D unresolved. The CDR3 has 15 amino acids. Germline V lookup: CDR1 SGHRS, CDR2 YFSETQ. Trimming took off 0 bases at V and 5 bases at J, with 15 bases between the two ends. The CDR3, as DNA: TGCGCCAGCAGCTTGGACGGCGTGGATGCGGACGAGCAGTACTTC. Protein sequence: CASSLDGVDADEQYF. The variable domain in full, with the rest retrieved from reference TRBV5-1 and TRBJ2-7, is KAGVTQTPRYLIKTRGQQVTLSCSPISGHRSVSWYQQTPGQGLQFLFEYFSETQRNKGNFPGRFSGRQFSNSRSEMNVSTLELGDSALYLCASSLDGVDADEQYFGPGTRLTVT.

DNA for the CDR3: TGTGCCAGCAGTTACACAGTCACGGGACAGGGGGATTATGGCTACACCTTC. Amino acids: CASSYTVTGQGDYGYTF. The V call is TRBV6-2 or TRBV6-3, the J call TRBJ1-2, with TRBD1 matching over 11 bases. Germline loops: CDR1 MNHEY, CDR2 SVGEGT. The CDR3 extends over 17 amino acids. The J segment lost 5 bases and the V segment lost 2 bases, leaving 10 bases of the junction unmatched.

This clone was picked up one time. The chain links TRBV6-2 or TRBV6-3 to TRBJ2-1; D is ambiguous. V was trimmed by 0 bases and J by 7 bases, leaving 10 bases between them. The CDR3 has 14 residues. Germline CDR1 is MNHEY and CDR2 is SVGEGT. The DNA for the CDR3 is TGTGCCAGCAGTTACTCGTGGTCGCGGAATGAGCAGTTCTTC. Translating it yields CASSYSWSRNEQFF.